This TCR beta chain came from a study of T cells in Graves' hyperthyroidism and ophthalmopathy. The study, taken as a whole, reports: Most expanded thyroid clonotypes above 0.001 also appeared in blood.

Regions amplified from RNA transcripts were the TCR beta CDR3 regions. During a first-round RT-PCR of the TCR CDR3, the HTBI primer set was used. TCRdb reprocessed the multiplex PCR reads via MiXCR and lists one record per CDR3 protein. The sample has a few hundred thousand distinct CDR3 sequences, 40% to 50% seen once. This clonotype showed up many times. Its antigen is as yet unknown. Per the germline V gene, CDR1 is SGHVS and CDR2 is FQNEAQ. The CDR3 is made up of 15 amino acids. J was trimmed by 5 bases and V by 6 bases; bases with no gene match: 12. The chain is built from TRBV7-8 and TRBJ2-5, with 7 bases that match TRBD1. This sequence originates from an adult woman with Graves' disease, either hyperthyroidism or ophthalmopathy (not recorded which). Sequencing was performed on peripheral blood or thyroid tissue (not recorded which). The CDR3 DNA is TGTGCCAGCAGTTCCCGGCAGGGGGTCCGGGAGACCCAGTACTTC. Translated, it gives CASSSRQGVRETQYF.